This section outlines one T cell receptor beta chain sequence together with its context. The sample comes from a study of blood T cell repertoires in COVID-19. Measured with immunoSEQ multiplex PCR; TCRdb has only the in-frame clones, and not every one. The sample shows 150,000 to 200,000 clones, roughly 90% of them seen only once. Germline CDR1 MNHEY, CDR2 SMNVEV (reference sequence). With 4 bases removed from V and 7 bases from J, the gap between germline ends came to 19 bases. The CDR3 sequence is 16 residues long. The sequence came from a man aged 55 to 70 with acute or convalescent COVID-19. This rearrangement joins TRBV27 to TRBJ1-4; D perhaps matches TRBD1 (5 bases). Material: peripheral blood. The CDR3 DNA follows: TGTGCCAGCAGTTCCCTAGTGAGAGGGAGGGGTGAAAAACTGTTTTTT. Encoded protein: CASSSLVRGRGEKLFF.